The source of this T cell receptor (beta chain) is a study of cytomegalovirus exposure and HLA in healthy donors. Study-level findings and limits: TCR beta V segments were, for the most part, productive about 87% or about 30% of the time in an earlier analysis. The authors later found HLA-associated TCR beta chains more clonally expanded than equally common others.

Though probably carrying unrecorded immune exposures, donors were nominally healthy at sampling. PCR involved 60 Vbeta and 13 Jbeta primers. Measured with immunoSEQ multiplex PCR; TCRdb has only the in-frame clones, and not every one. The data contain roughly 150,000 clones, roughly 80% of them singletons. To note about this clone: The antigen remains unidentified.

CDR1 and CDR2 from the germline V gene are SGHKS and YYEKEE (reference sequence). Trimming took 2 bases from V and 0 from J, leaving 5 bases between them. This CDR3 has 13 residues. The V and J genes are TRBV5-5 and TRBJ2-5, with D unclear. This clonotype was sampled from a woman aged 40 to 50 in good health and CMV-seronegative. The sequencing input was PBMCs. The CDR3 sequence: CASSFSYQETQYF. Here the CDR3 DNA reads TGTGCCAGCAGCTTTTCGTACCAAGAGACCCAGTACTTC. Full variable domain (remainder filled in from reference TRBV5-5 and TRBJ2-5): DAGVTQSPTHLIKTRGQQVTLRCSPISGHKSVSWYQQVLGQGPQFIFQYYEKEERGRGNFPDRFSARQFPNYSSELNVNALLLGDSALYLCASSFSYQETQYFGPGTRLLVL.